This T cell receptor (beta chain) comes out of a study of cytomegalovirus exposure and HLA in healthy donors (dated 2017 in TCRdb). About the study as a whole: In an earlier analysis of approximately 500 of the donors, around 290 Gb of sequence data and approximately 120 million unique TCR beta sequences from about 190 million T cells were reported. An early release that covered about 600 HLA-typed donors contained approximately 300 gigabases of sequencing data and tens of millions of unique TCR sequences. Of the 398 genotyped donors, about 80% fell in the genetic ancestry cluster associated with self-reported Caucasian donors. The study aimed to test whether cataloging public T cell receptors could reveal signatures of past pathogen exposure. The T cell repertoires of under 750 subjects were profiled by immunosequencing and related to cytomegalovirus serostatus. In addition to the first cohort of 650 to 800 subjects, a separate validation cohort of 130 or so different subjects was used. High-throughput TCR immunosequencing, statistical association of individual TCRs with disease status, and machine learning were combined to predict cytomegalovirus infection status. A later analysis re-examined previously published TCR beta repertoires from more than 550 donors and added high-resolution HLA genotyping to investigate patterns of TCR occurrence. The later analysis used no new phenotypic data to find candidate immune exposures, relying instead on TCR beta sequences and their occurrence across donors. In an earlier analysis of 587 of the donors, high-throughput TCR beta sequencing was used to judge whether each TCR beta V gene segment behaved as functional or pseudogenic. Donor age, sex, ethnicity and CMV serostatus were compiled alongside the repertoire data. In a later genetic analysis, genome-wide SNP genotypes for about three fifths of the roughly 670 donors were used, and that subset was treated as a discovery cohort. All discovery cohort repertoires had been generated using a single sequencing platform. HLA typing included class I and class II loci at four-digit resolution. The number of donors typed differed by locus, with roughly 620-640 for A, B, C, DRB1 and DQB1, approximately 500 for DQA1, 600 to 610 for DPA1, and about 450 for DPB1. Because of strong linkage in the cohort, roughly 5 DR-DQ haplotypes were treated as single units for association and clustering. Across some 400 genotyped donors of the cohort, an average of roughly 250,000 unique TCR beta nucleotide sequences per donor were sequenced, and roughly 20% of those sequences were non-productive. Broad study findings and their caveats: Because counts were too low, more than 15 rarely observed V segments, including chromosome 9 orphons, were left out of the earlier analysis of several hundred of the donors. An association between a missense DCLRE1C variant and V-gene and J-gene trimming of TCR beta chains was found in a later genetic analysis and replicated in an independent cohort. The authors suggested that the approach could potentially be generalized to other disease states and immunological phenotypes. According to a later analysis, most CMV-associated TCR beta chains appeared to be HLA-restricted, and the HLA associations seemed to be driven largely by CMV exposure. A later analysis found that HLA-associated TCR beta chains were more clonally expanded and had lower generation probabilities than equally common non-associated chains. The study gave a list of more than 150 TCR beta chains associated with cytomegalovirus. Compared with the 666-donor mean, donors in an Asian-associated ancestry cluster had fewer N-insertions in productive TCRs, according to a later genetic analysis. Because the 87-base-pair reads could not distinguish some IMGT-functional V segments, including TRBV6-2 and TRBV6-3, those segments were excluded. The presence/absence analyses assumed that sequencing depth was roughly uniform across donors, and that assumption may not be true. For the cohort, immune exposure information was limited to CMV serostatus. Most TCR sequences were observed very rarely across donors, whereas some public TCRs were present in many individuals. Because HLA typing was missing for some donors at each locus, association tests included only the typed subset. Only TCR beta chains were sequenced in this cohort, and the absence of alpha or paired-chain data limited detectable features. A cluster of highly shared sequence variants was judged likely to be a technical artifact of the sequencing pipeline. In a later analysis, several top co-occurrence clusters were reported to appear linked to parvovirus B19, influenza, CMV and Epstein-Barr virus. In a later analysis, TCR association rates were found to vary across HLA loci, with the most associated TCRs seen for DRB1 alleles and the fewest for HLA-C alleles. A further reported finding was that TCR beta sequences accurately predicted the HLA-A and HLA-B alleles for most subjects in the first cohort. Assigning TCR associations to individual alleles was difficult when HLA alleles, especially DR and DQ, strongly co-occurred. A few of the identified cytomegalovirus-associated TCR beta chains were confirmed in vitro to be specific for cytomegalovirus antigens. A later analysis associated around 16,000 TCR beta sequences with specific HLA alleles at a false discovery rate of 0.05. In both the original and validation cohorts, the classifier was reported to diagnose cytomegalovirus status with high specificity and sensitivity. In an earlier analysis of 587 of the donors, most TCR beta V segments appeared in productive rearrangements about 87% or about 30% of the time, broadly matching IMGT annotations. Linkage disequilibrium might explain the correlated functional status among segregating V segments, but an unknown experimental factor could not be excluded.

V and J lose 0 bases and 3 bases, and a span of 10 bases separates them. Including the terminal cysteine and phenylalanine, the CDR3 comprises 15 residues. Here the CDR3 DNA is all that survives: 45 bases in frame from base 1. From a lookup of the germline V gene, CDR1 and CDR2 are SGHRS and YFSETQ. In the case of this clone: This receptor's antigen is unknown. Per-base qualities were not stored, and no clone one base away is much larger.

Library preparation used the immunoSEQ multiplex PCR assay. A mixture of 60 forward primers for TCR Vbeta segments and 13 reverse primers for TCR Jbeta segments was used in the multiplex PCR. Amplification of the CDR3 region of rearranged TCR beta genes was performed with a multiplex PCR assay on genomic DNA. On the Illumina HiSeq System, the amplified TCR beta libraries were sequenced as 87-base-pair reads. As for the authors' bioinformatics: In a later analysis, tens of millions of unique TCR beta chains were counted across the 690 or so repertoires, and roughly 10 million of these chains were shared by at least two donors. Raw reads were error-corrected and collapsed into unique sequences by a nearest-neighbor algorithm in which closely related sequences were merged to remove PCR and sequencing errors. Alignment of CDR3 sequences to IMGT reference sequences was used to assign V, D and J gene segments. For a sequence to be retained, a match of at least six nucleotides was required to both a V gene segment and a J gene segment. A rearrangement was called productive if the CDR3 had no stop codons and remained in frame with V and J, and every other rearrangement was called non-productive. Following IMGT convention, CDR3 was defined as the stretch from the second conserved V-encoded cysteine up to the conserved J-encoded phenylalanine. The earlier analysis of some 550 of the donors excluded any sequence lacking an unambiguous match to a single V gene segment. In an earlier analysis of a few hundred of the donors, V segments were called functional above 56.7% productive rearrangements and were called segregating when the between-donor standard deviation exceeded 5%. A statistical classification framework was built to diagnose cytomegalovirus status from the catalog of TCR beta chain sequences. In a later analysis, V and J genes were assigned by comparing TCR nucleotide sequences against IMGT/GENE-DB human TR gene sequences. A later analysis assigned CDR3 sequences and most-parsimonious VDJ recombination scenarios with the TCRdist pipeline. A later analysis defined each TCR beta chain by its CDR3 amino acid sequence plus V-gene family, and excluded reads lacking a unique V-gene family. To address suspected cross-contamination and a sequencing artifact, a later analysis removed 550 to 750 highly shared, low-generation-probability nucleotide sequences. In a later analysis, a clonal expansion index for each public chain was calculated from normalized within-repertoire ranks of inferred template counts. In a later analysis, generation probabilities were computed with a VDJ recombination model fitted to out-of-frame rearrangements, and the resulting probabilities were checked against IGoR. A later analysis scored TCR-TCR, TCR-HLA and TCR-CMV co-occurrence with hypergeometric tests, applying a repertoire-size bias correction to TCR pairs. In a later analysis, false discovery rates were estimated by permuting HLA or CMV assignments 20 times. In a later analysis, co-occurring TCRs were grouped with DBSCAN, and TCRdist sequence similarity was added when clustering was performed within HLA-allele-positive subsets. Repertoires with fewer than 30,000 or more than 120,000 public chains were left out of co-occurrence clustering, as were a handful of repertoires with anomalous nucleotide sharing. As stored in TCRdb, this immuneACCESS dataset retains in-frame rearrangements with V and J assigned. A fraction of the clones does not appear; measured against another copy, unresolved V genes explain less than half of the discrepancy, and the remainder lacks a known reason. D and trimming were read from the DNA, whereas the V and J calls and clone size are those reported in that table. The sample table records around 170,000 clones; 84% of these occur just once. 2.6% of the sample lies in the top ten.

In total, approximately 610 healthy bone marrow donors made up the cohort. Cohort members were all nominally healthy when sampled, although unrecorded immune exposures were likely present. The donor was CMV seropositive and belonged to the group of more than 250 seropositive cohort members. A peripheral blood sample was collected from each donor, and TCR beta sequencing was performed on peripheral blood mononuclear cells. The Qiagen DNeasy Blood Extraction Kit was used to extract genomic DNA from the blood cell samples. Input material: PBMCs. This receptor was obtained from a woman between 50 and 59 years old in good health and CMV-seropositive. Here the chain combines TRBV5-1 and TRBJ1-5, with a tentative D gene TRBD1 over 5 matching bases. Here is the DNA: TGCGCCAGCAGCTTGGACGGGGGTTACAATCAGCCCCAGCATTTT. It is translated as CASSLDGGYNQPQHF.